This entry lists 6 T cell receptor beta chains sequenced from one sample in a study of early T cells in non-severe SARS-CoV-2 infection. TCRdb redid the calling of the 5' RACE reads with MiXCR, one entry per CDR3 protein. This repertoire shows approximately 27,000 distinct CDR3 sequences, over 8.5% found once; its top ten account for approximately 14%. The specimen sequenced was whole blood. The receptors derive from an adult who was a healthcare worker with PCR-confirmed SARS-CoV-2 infection or an uninfected control (not recorded which).

The rearrangement links TRBV4-3 to TRBJ2-3, with 8 bases matching TRBD2. The CDR3 is made up of 14 amino acids. The V gene end was trimmed by 4 bases and the J gene end by 1 base; junction bases not matched to a gene: 1. Germline V CDR1 and CDR2: LGHNA, YSLEER. The CDR3 region is CASSLSGGTDTQYF. CDR3 DNA sequence: TGCGCCAGCAGCCTTAGCGGGGGCACAGATACGCAGTATTTT.

The table lists this clonotype with many counts. The V and J genes are TRBV7-6 and TRBJ1-1; 7 nucleotides line up with TRBD1. Looked up from germline, CDR1 is SGHVS and CDR2 is FNYEAQ. Trimming at V came to 8 bases and at J to 0 bases, leaving 3 bases not matched to a gene. CDR3 length: 13 amino acids. CDR3 nucleotides: TGTGCCAGCGGACAGGATTTGAACACTGAAGCTTTCTTT. It codes for CASGQDLNTEAFF. Supplemented by reference TRBV7-6 and TRBJ1-1, the full variable domain reads GAGVSQSPRYKVTKRGQDVALRCDPISGHVSLYWYRQALGQGPEFLTYFNYEAQQDKSGLPNDRFSAERPEGSISTLTIQRTEQRDSAMYRCASGQDLNTEAFFGQGTRLTVV.

This clonotype has a count of ten or more. V usage is TRBV7-2 and J usage is TRBJ1-2, with D unresolved. The CDR3 runs to 14 residues. V was pared by 2 bases and J by 4 bases, with 11 bases between. Germline assignment: CDR1 SGHTA and CDR2 FQGNSA. Here the CDR3 reads CASSLTGRSYGYTF. The CDR3 bases are TGTGCCAGCAGCTTAACGGGGAGGAGCTATGGCTACACCTTC.

This sequence joins TRBV7-2 and TRBJ2-5; D tentatively fits TRBD1 or TRBD2 (6 bases each). V was clipped by 1 base and J by 1 base, with 10 bases between them. This CDR3 has 15 amino acids. Germline V lookup: CDR1 SGHTA, CDR2 FQGNSA. This CDR3 reads CASSLVGGPQETQYF. The CDR3 region has the DNA TGTGCCAGCAGCTTAGTCGGGGGCCCCCAAGAGACCCAGTACTTC.

This clonotype was found many times. This rearrangement joins TRBV2 to TRBJ2-3; the D call may be TRBD1 or TRBD2 (5 bases each). CDR1 and CDR2 (germline): SNHLY, FYNNEI. This CDR3 spans 15 amino acids. V lost 3 bases to trimming and J lost 2 bases, with 12 bases between them. The CDR3 sequence: CASSDAIGTTDTQYF. CDR3 nucleotide sequence: TGTGCCAGCAGTGACGCTATTGGGACCACAGATACGCAGTATTTT.

A few counts support this clonotype. The chain uses TRBV6-5 and TRBJ2-3; D perhaps matches TRBD2 (6 bases). In germline, CDR1 is MNHEY, CDR2 SVGAGI. The V and J ends lost 6 bases and 6 bases respectively, with 7 bases between them. CDR3 length: 11 amino acids. The DNA of the CDR3 is TGTGCCAGCAGGAGCGGGGATACGCAGTATTTT. Encoded protein: CASRSGDTQYF.